A selection of T cell receptor beta chains follows, all from one sample in a study of molecular identifiers for immune sequencing clone quantification. MiXCR, applied by TCRdb to the PCR reads, yields one record per CDR3 protein. The sample includes tens of thousands of distinct CDR3 sequences, around 27% of them seen just once. The sequenced sample consisted of naive CD8+ T cells from blood, with Jurkat cell RNA spiked in. Every receptor here comes from a human donor in good health. Some libraries in this study had Jurkat cell RNA spiked in. The CDR3 runs from the conserved cysteine through the conserved F or W. Fields, in order: CDR3 DNA, CDR3 protein, clone size, V gene, D gene, J gene. The D gene is left open where the match is weak. A clone size is listed for some rows: how often the clone was seen (once, few, many), or a class if it is expanded.

TGTGCCAGCAGCTTAAACCGGCAGGGCCCAACTAATGAAAAACTGTTTTTT CASSLNRQGPTNEKLFF - TRBV7-8 - TRBJ1-4
TGCGCCAGCAGCCCCCTGGCCGGGGAGCTGTTTTTT CASSPLAGELFF many TRBV4-1 - TRBJ2-2
TGTGCCAGCAGAGAACGGACAGCCTCCTACGAGCGGTACTTC CASRERTASYERYF - TRBV5-6 - TRBJ2-7
TGTGCCAGTAGCAAAGAAGGCAATGAGCAGTTCTTC CASSKEGNEQFF many TRBV19 - TRBJ2-1
TGTGCCAGCAGCTTGGGTCTTGCCCAATACGAGCAGTACTTC CASSLGLAQYEQYF many TRBV5-6 - TRBJ2-7
TGTGCCAGCAGTCAACGGACTAGCTTATCACAAGAGACCCAGTACTTC CASSQRTSLSQETQYF - TRBV27 TRBD2 TRBJ2-5
TGCGCCAGCCGCCCGGAGTGGGACTCCTACGCGCAGTACTTC CASRPEWDSYAQYF once TRBV10-2 - TRBJ2-7
TGTGCCACCAGCAGGGGGGACAGGGCCTACGAGCAGTACTTC CATSRGDRAYEQYF - TRBV15 TRBD1 TRBJ2-7
TGTGCCAGCAGATCTAGCGGGAGGGGCACAGATACGCAGTATTTT CASRSSGRGTDTQYF many TRBV12-3/TRBV12-4 TRBD2 TRBJ2-3
TGTGCTAGTGGTTTGTGGAACACTGAAGCTTTCTTT CASGLWNTEAFF many TRBV12-5 - TRBJ1-1
TGTGCCAGCAGCGGAACTAGCGGGAAGAATTCAGATACGCAGTATTTT CASSGTSGKNSDTQYF many TRBV7-9 TRBD2 TRBJ2-3
TGTGCCAGCAGTTGGACAGGGGACACTGAAGCTTTCTTT CASSWTGDTEAFF many TRBV5-5 TRBD1 TRBJ1-1
TGTGCCAGCAGCCACAGGCCCTCCGGGGCCACCGGGGAGCTGTTTTTT CASSHRPSGATGELFF few TRBV28 - TRBJ2-2
TGTGCCTGGAGTGTACTGGGGACTGAAGCTTTCTTT CAWSVLGTEAFF - TRBV30 - TRBJ1-1
TGTGCCAGCAGTTCAGGGGATCTGTACCAAGAGACCCAGTACTTC CASSSGDLYQETQYF many TRBV12-3/TRBV12-4 - TRBJ2-5
TGTGCCAGCAGTTACATGGGACACCTTGAAGCTTTCTTT CASSYMGHLEAFF few TRBV6-6 - TRBJ1-1
TGTGCCAGCAGCTTCGGACTTATGAACACCGGGGAGCTGTTTTTT CASSFGLMNTGELFF many TRBV5-4 - TRBJ2-2
TGTGCCAGCAGCCCCCCCTCGACGGATACGCAGTATTTT CASSPPSTDTQYF many TRBV13 - TRBJ2-3
TGCAGTGCTAGTCGGAGTGGGCTGGAGACTAGCACAGATACGCAGTATTTT CSASRSGLETSTDTQYF few TRBV20-1 - TRBJ2-3
TGTGCCAGCAGCTTATGGGGACTAGTGGGCGATGAGCAGTTCTTC CASSLWGLVGDEQFF - TRBV11-3 TRBD2 TRBJ2-1
TGCAGTGCTATTGATTTGGTCGGAATGTACGAGCAGTACTTC CSAIDLVGMYEQYF many TRBV20-1 - TRBJ2-7
TGTGCCAGCAGCTCCCCGCTGGGACTCTCCGGATATGGCTACACCTTC CASSSPLGLSGYGYTF few TRBV9 - TRBJ1-2
TGTGCCAGCAGCTTAGTCCTAGCGGGGGGTCTAGAGACCCAGTACTTC CASSLVLAGGLETQYF many TRBV13 TRBD2 TRBJ2-5
TGTGCCAGCAGTGTACAGACGAACACTGAAGCTTTCTTT CASSVQTNTEAFF few TRBV27 - TRBJ1-1